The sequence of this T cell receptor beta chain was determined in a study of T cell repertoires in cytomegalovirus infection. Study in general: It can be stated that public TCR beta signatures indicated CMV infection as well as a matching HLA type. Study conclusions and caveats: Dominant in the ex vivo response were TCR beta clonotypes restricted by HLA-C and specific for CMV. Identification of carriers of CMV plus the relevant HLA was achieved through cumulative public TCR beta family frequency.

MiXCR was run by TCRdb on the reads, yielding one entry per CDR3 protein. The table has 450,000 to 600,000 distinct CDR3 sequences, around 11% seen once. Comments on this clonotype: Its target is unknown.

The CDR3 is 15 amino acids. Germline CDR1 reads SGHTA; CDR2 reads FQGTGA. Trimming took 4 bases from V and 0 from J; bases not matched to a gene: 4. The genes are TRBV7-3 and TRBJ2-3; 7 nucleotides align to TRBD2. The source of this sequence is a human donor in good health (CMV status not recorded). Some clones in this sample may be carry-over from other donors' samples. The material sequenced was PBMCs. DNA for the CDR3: TGTGCCAGCAGCTCCACTAGCGTCAGCACAGATACGCAGTATTTT. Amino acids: CASSSTSVSTDTQYF.